Sequencing of this T cell receptor (beta chain) was carried out in a study of vaccination effects on CD4 cells after COVID-19. At the level of the study: It was two doses of either the BNT162b2 or mRNA-1273 vaccine that participants received.

Prior to sequencing, the ViraFEST assay stimulated PBMC with viral peptide pools, which expanded the antigen-specific CD4+ T cells. Isolating CD4+ T cells followed more than 9 days of culture. In the vaccine recipients, nucleocapsid antibodies were negative and there was no prior SARS-CoV-2 infection. The CDR3 consists of 16 residues. Trimming removed 5 bases at V and 0 bases at J, with 14 bases between. Germline V lookup: CDR1 KGHSH, CDR2 LQKENI. Produced via immunoSEQ multiplex PCR; TCRdb's table is partial and in-frame only. Among 68,000 or so clones listed, about 80% were seen once. As for this clone: No antigen is known for it.

The chain uses TRBV18 and TRBJ1-3; D not certain. The specimen was CD4+ T cells from PBMCs cultured with SARS-CoV-2 spike peptides, collected before COVID-19 vaccination. This TCR was sampled from a human donor who received a COVID-19 vaccine. CDR3 protein: CASSSVEVYSGNTIYF. The DNA for the CDR3 is TGTGCCAGCTCAAGTGTCGAGGTATACTCTGGAAACACCATATATTTT. The full variable domain, in which reference TRBV18 and TRBJ1-3 provide the parts outside the CDR3, is NAGVMQNPRHLVRRRGQEARLRCSPMKGHSHVYWYRQLPEEGLKFMVYLQKENIIDESGMPKERFSAEFPKEGPSILRIQQVVRGDSAAYFCASSSVEVYSGNTIYFGEGSWLTVV.